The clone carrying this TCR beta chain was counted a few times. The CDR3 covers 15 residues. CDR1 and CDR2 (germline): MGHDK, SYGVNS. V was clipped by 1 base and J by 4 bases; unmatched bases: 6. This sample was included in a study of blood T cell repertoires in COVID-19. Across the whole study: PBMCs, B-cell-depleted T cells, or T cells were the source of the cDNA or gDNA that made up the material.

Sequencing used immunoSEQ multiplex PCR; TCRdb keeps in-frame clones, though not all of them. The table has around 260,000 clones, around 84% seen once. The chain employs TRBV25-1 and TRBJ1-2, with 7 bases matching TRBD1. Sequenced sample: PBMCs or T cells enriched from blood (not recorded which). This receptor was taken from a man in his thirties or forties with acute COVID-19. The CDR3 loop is CASSEWKGAGYGYTF. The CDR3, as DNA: TGTGCCAGCAGTGAATGGAAGGGGGCGGGCTATGGCTACACCTTC.